The 17 T cell receptor beta chains in this list originate from one sample, sequenced in a study of T cells in Graves' hyperthyroidism and ophthalmopathy. The CDR3 regions of TCR beta were amplified from RNA transcripts. TCR CDR3 underwent first-round RT-PCR with the HTBI primer set. TCRdb itself ran the multiplex PCR reads through MiXCR, one entry per CDR3 protein. The data hold 600,000 to 700,000 distinct CDR3 sequences, with just under 45% observed a single time. Sequenced: peripheral blood or thyroid tissue (not recorded which). All receptors derive from an adult man with Graves' disease, either hyperthyroidism or ophthalmopathy (not recorded which).

For this clonotype: The junction departs from germline at one end; a sequencing error may be responsible. V gene TRBV10-2 combines with J gene TRBJ2-5, with D possibly TRBD2 on 6 matching bases. Germline-derived CDR1 and CDR2 are WSHSY and SAAADI. The CDR3 covers 14 residues. The CDR3 protein is CASSELLGGETQYF. The CDR3 DNA follows: TGTGCAAGCAGTGAGTTATTGGGAGGAGAGACCCAGTACTTC.

The chain joins TRBV29-1 to TRBJ1-1; D unresolved. Trimming cost V 4 bases and J 1 base, with 10 bases left between them. Per germline, CDR1 SQVTM and CDR2 ANQGSEA. CDR3 length equals 13 residues. The CDR3 protein is CSVALEGNTEAFF. The CDR3 DNA is TGCAGCGTTGCTCTAGAGGGGAACACTGAAGCTTTCTTT.

This clonotype was picked up a small number of times. The chain carries TRBV7-8 and TRBJ2-7; D may be TRBD1 or TRBD2 (6 bases each). The CDR3 is made up of 14 amino acids. The V gene's germline CDR1 is SGHVS and CDR2 FQNEAQ. V lost 6 bases and J lost 3, with 15 bases in between. CDR3 nucleotide sequence: TGTGCCAGCAGTGATTGGGGGGCACACTACGAGCAGTACTTC. Translation gives CASSDWGAHYEQYF.

As regards this clonotype: A much larger clone sits a single nucleotide away, making a read error possible. The V and J genes are TRBV29-1 and TRBJ2-7; 8 bases line up with TRBD2. Trimming removed 7 bases from V and 3 bases from J; junction bases left unmatched: 11. Germline CDR1 SQVTM, CDR2 ANQGSEA. The CDR3 extends over 14 amino acids. CDR3 sequence: CSATGGDAYYEQYF. Written as DNA, the CDR3 is TGCAGCGCGACGGGAGGGGACGCCTACTACGAGCAGTACTTC.

With respect to this clonotype: Since a much larger clone is just one base distant, this may be a read error. This sequence joins TRBV11-1 and TRBJ1-1; 7 bases align to TRBD1. J gave up 7 bases and V 8 bases, and 7 bases lay outside the gene matches. In germline, CDR1 is SGHAT, CDR2 FQDESV (reference sequence). The CDR3 loop spans 12 amino acids. The CDR3, as DNA: TGTGCCAGCGGCCCACAGGGGAATGAAGCTTTCTTT. Translated, it gives CASGPQGNEAFF. Full variable domain (remainder filled in from reference TRBV11-1 and TRBJ1-1): EAEVAQSPRYKITEKSQAVAFWCDPISGHATLYWYRQILGQGPELLVQFQDESVVDDSQLPKDRFSAERLKGVDSTLKIQPAELGDSAMYLCASGPQGNEAFFGQGTRLTVV.

The J gene is TRBJ2-7, the V gene TRBV19, with D perhaps matching TRBD2 (5 bases). CDR1 is LNHDA and CDR2 is SQIVND in the germline V gene (reference sequence). V dropped 4 bases and J dropped 0 bases, with 16 bases sitting between them. This CDR3 has 16 residues. CDR3 region: CASSTRTLQTSYEQYF. The CDR3 coding sequence is TGTGCCAGTAGTACCCGGACTCTTCAAACCTCCTACGAGCAGTACTTC.

This chain's CDR3 is CATSTYRGISGNTIYF. The CDR3 DNA follows: TGTGCCACCAGCACGTACAGGGGGATCTCTGGAAACACCATATATTTT. The J gene is TRBJ1-3, the V gene TRBV15; 8 positions agree with TRBD1. The CDR3 extends over 16 amino acids. Trimming cost V 4 bases and J 0 bases; bases outside gene matches: 5. Looked up from germline, CDR1 is LNHNV and CDR2 is YYDKDF (reference sequence). The entire variable domain, with the rest obtained from reference TRBV15 and TRBJ1-3, is as follows: DAMVIQNPRYQVTQFGKPVTLSCSQTLNHNVMYWYQQKSSQAPKLLFHYYDKDFNNEADTPDNFQSRRPNTSFCFLDIRSPGLGDTAMYLCATSTYRGISGNTIYFGEGSWLTVV.

This clonotype was counted ten times or more. The chain is built from TRBV7-9 and TRBJ1-6, with 7 bases lining up with TRBD1. The CDR3 totals 14 residues. V dropped 3 bases and J dropped 6; count of bases not matched to a gene: 2. From germline, CDR1 is SEHNR and CDR2 FQNEAQ (reference sequence). The CDR3 nucleotides are TGTGCCAGCAGCTTTTCAGGGGGTAATTCACCCCTCCACTTT. This gives the protein CASSFSGGNSPLHF.

J is TRBJ1-5 and V is TRBV7-9; the D gene is possibly TRBD1 (6 bases). Looked up from germline, CDR1 is SEHNR and CDR2 is FQNEAQ (reference sequence). The length of the CDR3 is 15 residues. V shed 4 bases and J shed 4 bases, with 14 bases lying between them. The CDR3 here is CASSWDKGFNQPQHF. The CDR3 DNA is TGTGCCAGCAGCTGGGACAAGGGATTTAATCAGCCCCAGCATTTT.

V usage is TRBV2 and J usage is TRBJ1-3, with D hard to call. The CDR3 totals 13 residues. Germline V gene lookup returns CDR1 SNHLY and CDR2 FYNNEI. The V and J ends lost 4 bases and 6 bases respectively, with 10 bases between them. The CDR3 loop is CASSATGVNTIYF. In DNA, the CDR3 is TGTGCCAGCAGTGCTACCGGGGTAAACACCATATATTTT.

In this sample, this clonotype turned up many times. The chain carries TRBV2 and TRBJ1-1, with D unresolved. V was cut by 8 bases and J by 0 bases, with 10 bases left in between. Germline assignment: CDR1 SNHLY and CDR2 FYNNEI. The CDR3 extends over 13 amino acids. This CDR3 is CASRLGMNTEAFF. CDR3 sequence (DNA): TGTGCCAGCCGGTTGGGAATGAACACTGAAGCTTTCTTT.

This clonotype was recorded a few times. V and J are TRBV2 and TRBJ1-2; a possible D gene is TRBD1 (5 bases). Germline V CDR1 and CDR2: SNHLY, FYNNEI. Deletions cut 7 bases from V and 5 bases from J, with 26 bases between. The CDR3 runs to 17 residues. In nucleotides, the CDR3 is TGTGCCAGCACGAGGGAGACAGACTGGCGAGGGGCATATGGCTACACCTTC. This translates into CASTRETDWRGAYGYTF.

The rearrangement joins TRBV14 to TRBJ2-2; D is ambiguous. CDR1 and CDR2 (germline): SGHDN, FVKESK. Trimming left V 0 bases short and J 1 base short, with 15 bases between. This CDR3 is built from 18 residues. CDR3 sequence reads: CASSQERWTWENTGELFF. CDR3 DNA: TGTGCCAGCAGCCAAGAGCGGTGGACGTGGGAGAACACCGGGGAGCTGTTTTTT. Drawing the rest from reference TRBV14 and TRBJ2-2, the complete variable domain is EAGVTQFPSHSVIEKGQTVTLRCDPISGHDNLYWYRRVMGKEIKFLLHFVKESKQDESGMPNNRFLAERTGGTYSTLKVQPAELEDSGVYFCASSQERWTWENTGELFFGEGSRLTVL.

Remarks on this clonotype: The junction does not match germline at one end; this may be a read error. This chain joins TRBV7-8 and TRBJ1-2; 7 positions match TRBD1. The CDR3 length is 15 residues. CDR1 and CDR2 from the germline V gene are SGHVS and FQNEAQ. CDR3 nucleotide sequence: TGCGCCAGCAGCCAAGGGACAGCATCTTTGTATGGCTACACCTTC. This sequence encodes CASSQGTASLYGYTF.

This clonotype appeared many times. The J gene is TRBJ1-2, the V gene TRBV24-1, with 8 bases matching TRBD1. Trimming removed 3 bases from V and 3 bases from J; junction bases left unmatched: 2. The CDR3 has 14 residues. CDR1 is KGHDR, CDR2 SFDVKD, per germline. Here the CDR3 DNA reads TGTGCCACCAGTGATCCACAGGGGGACTATGGCTACACCTTC. It yields the protein CATSDPQGDYGYTF.

This clonotype was counted at least ten times. The CDR3 loop reads CASSIVGGHTGELFF. CDR3 nucleotides: TGTGCCAGTAGTATTGTGGGCGGACACACCGGGGAGCTGTTTTTT. V gene TRBV19 combines with J gene TRBJ2-2; no firm D call. The CDR3 covers 15 residues. V was clipped by 3 bases and J by 3 bases, with 11 bases between them. The germline CDR1 and CDR2 sequences are LNHDA and SQIVND (reference sequence).

This chain joins TRBV2 and TRBJ1-5; 7 bases fit TRBD1. Germline loops: CDR1 SNHLY, CDR2 FYNNEI. This CDR3 is 15 amino acids long. After removal of 6 bases from V and 1 base from J, the junction contained 6 bases not matched to a gene. CDR3 bases: TGTGCCAGCAGGCTACTGACAGGGAGCAATCAGCCCCAGCATTTT. Its protein is CASRLLTGSNQPQHF.